The 21 T cell receptor beta chains reported below all come from one sample, sequenced in a study of beta chain features in type 1 diabetes. General observations from the study: Across all four CD4+ subsets, people with type 1 diabetes showed modestly shorter TCRB CDR3s.

What was sequenced were expressed TCRB transcripts, since all of the isolated RNA had been reverse transcribed. The assay was immunoSEQ multiplex PCR, and TCRdb's table has in-frame clones only and misses some. The profile shows about 700,000 clones, around 15% of them singletons. These receptors are not linked to any known antigen. The sequencing sample was made of naive CD4+ T cells from blood. These receptors came from a man in his late teens or twenties with type 1 diabetes.

The chain couples TRBV9 to TRBJ1-5; 11 bases agree with TRBD1. The CDR3 spans 15 residues. The ends lost 6 bases at V and 2 bases at J; junction bases unmatched: 4. In germline, CDR1 is SGDLS, CDR2 YYNGEE. In DNA, the CDR3 is TGTGCCAGCACCCCGGGACAGGGGGGCAATCAGCCCCAGCATTTT. This translates into CASTPGQGGNQPQHF.

The chain uses TRBV6-5 and TRBJ1-1; D is uncertain. The CDR3 contains 13 residues. Trimming left V 8 bases short and J 1 base short, with 11 bases between. Germline lookup yields CDR1 MNHEY and CDR2 SVGAGI. For the CDR3, the DNA is TGTGCCAGCCTCGCACTTTCGAACACTGAAGCTTTCTTT. Its translation is CASLALSNTEAFF.

The rearrangement joins TRBV6-6 to TRBJ1-1; no clear D gene. V lost 6 bases to trimming and J lost 1 base, with 15 bases between them. CDR1 is MNHNY, CDR2 SVGAGI, per germline (reference sequence). The CDR3 covers 15 residues. The CDR3, as DNA: TGTGCCAGCAGCCTTACGGGGATATGGAACACTGAAGCTTTCTTT. It is translated as CASSLTGIWNTEAFF.

Only a few counts were recorded for this clone. This chain uses TRBV4-1 with TRBJ2-1, with 8 bases matching TRBD1. The CDR3 consists of 18 residues. Germline lookup yields CDR1 MGHRA and CDR2 YSYEKL. The J segment lost 4 bases and the V segment lost 3 bases, leaving 14 bases of the junction unmatched. The CDR3 nucleotides read TGCGCCAGCAGCCAGGGACAGGTGGGGTTGCGTCATTACAATGAGCAGTTCTTC. Encoded protein: CASSQGQVGLRHYNEQFF.

Of note for this clone: An end of the junction differs from the germline gene, which may be a read error. CDR3: CASSLGDSGGTDTQYF. CDR3 DNA: TGTGCTAGCAGCTTAGGAGATAGCGGGGGCACAGATACGCAGTATTTT. The rearrangement uses TRBV7-7 and TRBJ2-3; TRBD2 matches 8 bases. Germline values: CDR1 SSHAT, CDR2 FNYEAQ (reference sequence). The CDR3 has 16 amino acids.

The V call is TRBV30, the J call TRBJ1-5; 7 nucleotides align to TRBD1. This CDR3 has 16 amino acids. The J segment lost 7 bases and the V segment lost 2 bases, leaving 14 bases of the junction unmatched. Germline CDR1 reads GTSNPN; CDR2 reads SVGIG (reference sequence). As DNA, the CDR3 is TGTGCCTGGAGTACCCAACAGGGGCTGTTGGGGCAGCCCCAGCATTTT. Translation: CAWSTQQGLLGQPQHF.

This chain uses TRBV6-5 with TRBJ1-2, with 9 bases aligning to TRBD1. Germline assignment: CDR1 MNHEY and CDR2 SVGAGI. The CDR3 has 14 amino acids. Trimming cost V 6 bases and J 8 bases; bases outside gene matches: 10. The DNA for the CDR3 is TGTGCCAGCAGGCACGGGACAGGGCAGAACGGCTACACCTTC. Its protein product is CASRHGTGQNGYTF.

There are a few counts of this clone. V and J are TRBV6-5 and TRBJ2-1; possibly TRBD1 or TRBD2 for D (5 bases each). Trimming removed 0 bases from V and 0 bases from J, with 9 bases in between. Germline assignment: CDR1 MNHEY and CDR2 SVGAGI. There are 16 residues in the CDR3. The CDR3 nucleotides read TGTGCCAGCAGTTACTCCGGGGCAAGCTCCTACAATGAGCAGTTCTTC. Its translation: CASSYSGASSYNEQFF.

The chain joins TRBV6-6 to TRBJ1-2; TRBD1 might be the D (5 bases). Trimming took off 10 bases at V and 6 bases at J, with 15 bases between the two ends. The CDR3 is made up of 12 amino acids. The germline V gene encodes CDR1 MNHNY and CDR2 SVGAGI (reference sequence). The CDR3 is CATNRAGNGYTF. In nucleotides, the CDR3 is TGTGCCACAAATAGGGCAGGGAATGGCTACACCTTC.

This clone showed up just a few times. V and J are TRBV2 and TRBJ2-7, with D unresolved. The ends were cut back, 3 bases at V and 5 bases at J, with 14 bases in the middle. CDR1 is SNHLY and CDR2 is FYNNEI in the germline V gene. The CDR3 runs to 14 residues. The DNA of the CDR3 is TGTGCCAGCAGTGACTTGGCAAGTTCCGACGAGCAGTACTTC. This gives the protein CASSDLASSDEQYF. The whole variable domain, remainder taken from reference TRBV2 and TRBJ2-7, is EPEVTQTPSHQVTQMGQEVILRCVPISNHLYFYWYRQILGQKVEFLVSFYNNEISEKSEIFDDQFSVERPDGSNFTLKIRSTKLEDSAMYFCASSDLASSDEQYFGPGTRLTVT.

In its sample, this clone was seen a few times. The genes are TRBV18 and TRBJ2-7; D may correspond to TRBD1 or TRBD2 (5 bases each). Germline-derived CDR1 and CDR2 are KGHSH and LQKENI. V was pared by 2 bases and J by 5 bases, with 16 bases between. This CDR3 is 15 amino acids long. The DNA for the CDR3 is TGTGCCAGCTCACCAGGGTATATCGAGGGACACGAGCAGTACTTC. It translates to CASSPGYIEGHEQYF.

The rearrangement links TRBV6-5 to TRBJ1-2; D remains unclear. The V and J ends lost 2 bases and 2 bases respectively, with 9 bases between them. Germline V gene data show CDR1 as MNHEY and CDR2 as SVGAGI. The CDR3 has 14 residues. The CDR3 DNA sequence: TGTGCCAGCAGTTACGGATACGAGAACTATGGCTACACCTTC. It encodes CASSYGYENYGYTF.

This clone was observed a single time. The junction differs from germline at one of its ends, possibly a read error. Other DNA sequences in the sample encode the same CDR3. The V call is TRBV10-3, the J call TRBJ2-7; a weak D match, TRBD1 (6 bases). Germline-derived CDR1 and CDR2 are ENHRY and SYGVKD. The CDR3 is 12 amino acids. This CDR3 reads CAISTKGDEQYF. Written as DNA, the CDR3 is TGTGCCATCAGCACCAAGGGGGACGAGCAATACTTC.

The rearrangement links TRBV30 to TRBJ1-1; TRBD1 matches 8 bases. Germline V lookup: CDR1 GTSNPN, CDR2 SVGIG (reference sequence). The junction had 19 bases not matched to a gene; V was cut back by 3 bases and J by 10 bases. The CDR3 totals 16 residues. CDR3 in amino acids: CAWSPAGGASWSAAFF. The CDR3 nucleotides are TGTGCCTGGAGCCCAGCAGGGGGCGCTTCGTGGTCTGCAGCTTTCTTT.

This clone was picked up a small number of times. J is TRBJ1-5 and V is TRBV10-3; D possibly corresponds to TRBD1 (5 bases). CDR3 length: 14 amino acids. The V and J ends lost 3 bases and 11 bases respectively, with 17 bases between them. Germline CDR1 ENHRY, CDR2 SYGVKD. The CDR3 region has the DNA TGTGCCATCAGTGACGCTCAGGCGGCAGGGTCCCAGCATTTT. Translating it yields CAISDAQAAGSQHF.

The V call is TRBV5-6, the J call TRBJ1-2; TRBD1 might be the D (6 bases). Germline V gene sequence: CDR1 SGHDT, CDR2 YYEEEE. V was shortened by 3 bases and J by 8 bases, with 11 bases between the two germline ends. The CDR3 sequence is 12 residues long. The CDR3, as DNA: TGTGCCAGCAGCTCAGGACAGCTGGGCTACACCTTC. The encoded protein is CASSSGQLGYTF.

The chain couples TRBV6-5 to TRBJ2-5; 8 bases are a match to TRBD1. The germline CDR1 and CDR2 sequences are MNHEY and SVGAGI. The CDR3 runs to 14 residues. Losses at the gene ends were 2 bases for V and 7 bases for J; bases not matched to a gene: 6. CDR3 loop: CASSYGQGAGTQYF. CDR3 coding DNA: TGTGCCAGCAGTTACGGGCAGGGGGCCGGGACCCAGTACTTC.

The sample holds a few counts of this clone. This CDR3 is CASSPGTSGYYQETQYF. CDR3 sequence (DNA): TGTGCCAGCAGCCCCGGGACTAGCGGGTACTACCAAGAGACCCAGTACTTC. The rearrangement uses TRBV5-4 and TRBJ2-5; 12 nucleotides agree with TRBD2. J lost 0 bases, V lost 4 bases, and 7 bases had no gene match. CDR3 size: 17 residues. Germline CDR1 and CDR2: SGHNT and YYREEE (reference sequence).

The chain uses TRBV2 and TRBJ2-7, with D perhaps being TRBD1 or TRBD2 (5 bases each). The CDR3 consists of 13 residues. Trimming took 5 bases from V and 3 from J, leaving 11 bases between them. Germline CDR1 reads SNHLY; CDR2 reads FYNNEI. CDR3 in DNA: TGTGCCAGCAGTAGGGACGGTTACTACGAGCAGTACTTC. As protein: CASSRDGYYEQYF. Based on the CDR3 plus reference TRBV2 and TRBJ2-7, the full variable domain is EPEVTQTPSHQVTQMGQEVILRCVPISNHLYFYWYRQILGQKVEFLVSFYNNEISEKSEIFDDQFSVERPDGSNFTLKIRSTKLEDSAMYFCASSRDGYYEQYFGPGTRLTVT.

CDR3 loop: CAISDGNSPLHF. Here the CDR3 DNA reads TGTGCCATCAGTGATGGAAATTCACCCCTCCACTTT. V is TRBV10-3 and J is TRBJ1-6; D remains unclear. The CDR3 extends over 12 amino acids. V dropped 3 bases and J dropped 7 bases, with 4 bases sitting between them. Germline CDR1 ENHRY, CDR2 SYGVKD.

This clone was observed a few times. The chain employs TRBV5-6 and TRBJ2-3; 7 bases align to TRBD1. This CDR3 contains 13 residues. The germline V gene encodes CDR1 SGHDT and CDR2 YYEEEE. With V trimmed by 4 bases and J by 10 bases, 9 bases remained unmatched. This CDR3 is CASSPAPGQPQYF. CDR3 bases: TGTGCCAGCAGCCCGGCACCGGGACAGCCGCAGTATTTT.